This T cell receptor (beta chain) stems from a study of Graves' ophthalmopathy and Graves' hyperthyroidism. Amplification from RNA transcripts yielded the TCR beta CDR3 regions. HTBI primers served in a first-round RT-PCR, which a second-round multiplex PCR followed. TCRdb used MiXCR to reprocess the multiplex PCR reads, holding one entry per CDR3 protein. Of roughly 170,000 distinct CDR3 sequences in the sample, about two fifths are singletons; the top ten hold 8% to 9.5%. Those donors who had ophthalmopathy presented with moderate-to-severe activity, a CAS of ≥3, a NOSPECS of ≥4 and a duration under 3 months. The authors isolated PBMCs from around 10 ml of fresh peripheral blood. Study observations and caveats: Discrimination between ophthalmopathy and stable hyperthyroidism by a 13-signature model showed roughly 88% sensitivity and 70% to 82% specificity.

The CDR3 has 14 residues. V lost 6 bases and J lost 1; bases outside the gene matches: 4. Germline CDR1 and CDR2: MDHEN and SYDVKM. Concerning this clonotype itself: Its antigen remains unknown.

The specimen was peripheral blood. V usage is TRBV28 and J usage is TRBJ2-5; 8 bases map to TRBD2. The origin of this receptor is a man aged 25-45 years with Graves' ophthalmopathy. CDR3 residues: CASSERETQETQYF. As DNA, the CDR3 is TGTGCCAGCAGCGAGCGGGAGACCCAAGAGACCCAGTACTTC.